The 20 T cell receptor beta chains reported below all come from one sample, sequenced in a study of shared clonotypes between healthy human individuals. The protocol was immunoSEQ multiplex PCR, while the TCRdb copy is restricted to in-frame clones and leaves out a portion. Of roughly 120,000 clones in the sample, 55% to 80% were seen once. Material for sequencing was memory CD8+ T cells sorted from blood. Subset given: CD45RO+ cells pooled with CCR7-negative TemRA cells. The receptors come from a woman in her twenties or thirties in good health.

The chain recombines TRBV6-6 with TRBJ2-7; D uncertain. The germline CDR1 and CDR2 sequences are MNHNY and SVGAGI (reference sequence). V was clipped by 8 bases and J by 3 bases, with 14 bases between them. This CDR3 is 13 amino acids long. CDR3 sequence (DNA): TGTGCCAGCGGTGTTGGACCTCGCTACGAGCAGTACTTC. Its protein product is CASGVGPRYEQYF.

This chain connects TRBV11-3 to TRBJ2-2; 7 bases are a match to TRBD2. The J segment lost 5 bases and the V segment lost 5 bases, leaving 8 bases of the junction unmatched. Germline CDR1 and CDR2: SGHNT and YENEEA. The CDR3 sequence is 15 residues long. The CDR3 loop reads CASSLAAVGTGELFF. DNA of the CDR3: TGTGCCAGCAGCCTAGCGGCCGTGGGGACCGGGGAGCTGTTTTTT.

On this clone itself: The junction departs from germline at one end; a sequencing error may be responsible. Other DNA variants within this sample encode the same CDR3. The chain carries TRBV28 and TRBJ1-2; D might be TRBD1 (5 bases). This CDR3 comprises 13 residues. Germline V CDR1 and CDR2: MDHEN, SYDVKM. The CDR3 region is CASSLQGLYGYTF. CDR3 in DNA: TGTGCTAGCAGTCTCCAGGGCCTCTATGGCTACACCTTC.

The chain links TRBV5-1 to TRBJ1-1; D gene ambiguous. CDR1 is SGHRS, CDR2 YFSETQ, per germline. Deletions cut 2 bases from V and 0 bases from J, with 5 bases between. The CDR3 is made up of 13 amino acids. The CDR3 loop is CASSFRLNTEAFF. CDR3 DNA sequence: TGCGCCAGCAGCTTCAGGTTGAACACTGAAGCTTTCTTT.

V usage is TRBV27 and J usage is TRBJ2-1; D may be TRBD1 (5 bases). The CDR3 runs to 17 residues. CDR1 and CDR2 (germline): MNHEY, SMNVEV (reference sequence). Trimming stripped 5 bases from V and 6 bases from J, with 23 bases between. CDR3 coding DNA: TGTGCCAGCAGTCTTATTCCGTTTCAGGGATTTTTCAATGAGCAGTTCTTC. Encoded protein: CASSLIPFQGFFNEQFF.

The genes are TRBV2 and TRBJ2-6; a possible D gene is TRBD1 (6 bases). The ends were cut back, 6 bases at V and 0 bases at J, with 18 bases in the middle. Germline V gene sequence: CDR1 SNHLY, CDR2 FYNNEI. This CDR3 contains 18 residues. The CDR3 loop is CASRPEVGGTSGANVLTF. CDR3 sequence (DNA): TGTGCCAGCAGGCCGGAGGTTGGGGGCACCTCTGGGGCCAACGTCCTGACTTTC.

This rearrangement joins TRBV19 to TRBJ2-1; 12 bases align to TRBD2. This CDR3 is 17 amino acids long. Unmatched junction bases numbered 3, after V lost 1 base and J lost 2 bases. Germline V lookup: CDR1 LNHDA, CDR2 SQIVND (reference sequence). The DNA of the CDR3 is TGTGCCAGTAGTATAGGGGGGACTAGCGGGCCCTACAATGAGCAGTTCTTC. It encodes CASSIGGTSGPYNEQFF.

The rearrangement uses TRBV19 and TRBJ2-2; D is unclear. The CDR3 has 14 residues. Trimming cost V 6 bases and J 5 bases, with 13 bases left between them. Germline-derived CDR1 and CDR2 are LNHDA and SQIVND (reference sequence). CDR3: CASSPSSVTGELFF. The DNA for the CDR3 is TGTGCCAGTAGCCCATCTAGTGTAACCGGGGAGCTGTTTTTT. The full variable domain, its missing parts supplied by reference TRBV19 and TRBJ2-2, is DGGITQSPKYLFRKEGQNVTLSCEQNLNHDAMYWYRQDPGQGLRLIYYSQIVNDFQKGDIAEGYSVSREKKESFPLTVTSAQKNPTAFYLCASSPSSVTGELFFGEGSRLTVL.

This chain uses TRBV7-9 with TRBJ1-2; no firm D call. CDR3 length equals 15 residues. V shed 4 bases and J shed 3 bases, with 15 bases lying between them. The germline gives CDR1 SEHNR, CDR2 FQNEAQ (reference sequence). The CDR3 DNA reads as TGTGCCAGCAGCTCAAAGGCAGGTCGGGACTATGGCTACACCTTC. Translating gives CASSSKAGRDYGYTF.

The J gene is TRBJ2-7, the V gene TRBV7-8; D might be TRBD1 (6 bases). Trimming removed 5 bases from V and 1 base from J, with 12 bases in between. The CDR3 runs to 14 residues. Germline V lookup: CDR1 SGHVS, CDR2 FQNEAQ. The CDR3 sequence is CASSEAGTSYEQYF. CDR3 nucleotide sequence: TGTGCCAGCAGCGAAGCCGGGACATCCTACGAGCAGTACTTC.

The chain recombines TRBV7-2 with TRBJ2-3; 9 positions match TRBD2. Germline V lookup: CDR1 SGHTA, CDR2 FQGNSA. J was trimmed by 4 bases and V by 2 bases; bases with no gene match: 16. CDR3 size: 19 residues. CDR3 amino acids: CASSLFIIAGVQKADTQYF. CDR3 coding DNA: TGTGCCAGCAGCTTATTTATAATAGCGGGAGTGCAAAAGGCAGATACGCAGTATTTT. Variable domain in full (rest from reference TRBV7-2 and TRBJ2-3): GAGVSQSPSNKVTEKGKDVELRCDPISGHTALYWYRQSLGQGLEFLIYFQGNSAPDKSGLPSDRFSAERTGGSVSTLTIQRTQQEDSAVYLCASSLFIIAGVQKADTQYFGPGTRLTVL.

This clone was seen many times. CDR3 sequence reads: CASSYSRPGAQPQHF. The CDR3 DNA sequence: TGTGCCAGCAGTTACTCGAGGCCGGGAGCCCAGCCCCAGCATTTT. This chain uses TRBV6-6 with TRBJ1-5; no clear D gene. CDR1 and CDR2 (germline): MNHNY, SVGAGI (reference sequence). CDR3 size: 15 residues. The V end was cut by 0 bases, the J end by 7 bases, with 13 bases between.

This clone was seen repeatedly, ten times or more. The chain has TRBV25-1 and TRBJ1-5, with no clear D. CDR1 and CDR2 (germline): MGHDK, SYGVNS. The CDR3 is 14 residues long. V lost 2 bases and J lost 0, with 5 bases in between. The CDR3 region has the DNA TGTGCCAGCAGTGAAACCGATAGCAATCAGCCCCAGCATTTT. Translation gives CASSETDSNQPQHF. The full variable domain, rest sourced from reference TRBV25-1 and TRBJ1-5, is EADIYQTPRYLVIGTGKKITLECSQTMGHDKMYWYQQDPGMELHLIHYSYGVNSTEKGDLSSESTVSRIRTEHFPLTLESARPSHTSQYLCASSETDSNQPQHFGDGTRLSIL.

The CDR3 DNA sequence: TGCAGCGGGGGGGAGGGCCTATCCTACGAGCAGTACTTC. Protein sequence: CSGGEGLSYEQYF. J is TRBJ2-7 and V is TRBV29-1, with 7 bases lining up with TRBD2. V lost 7 bases to trimming and J lost 1 base; unmatched junction nucleotides: 7. This CDR3 is built from 13 residues. CDR1 SQVTM and CDR2 ANQGSEA come from the germline V gene.

The rearrangement uses TRBV2 and TRBJ2-7, with 9 bases identical to TRBD1. Germline V gene lookup returns CDR1 SNHLY and CDR2 FYNNEI. V gave up 6 bases and J gave up 1 base; unmatched junction bases: 10. The length of the CDR3 is 16 residues. The CDR3 spells CASSLSRDRESYEQYF. CDR3 nucleotide sequence: TGTGCCAGCAGCCTAAGCCGGGACAGGGAATCCTACGAGCAGTACTTC. Full variable domain (rest looked up from reference TRBV2 and TRBJ2-7): EPEVTQTPSHQVTQMGQEVILRCVPISNHLYFYWYRQILGQKVEFLVSFYNNEISEKSEIFDDQFSVERPDGSNFTLKIRSTKLEDSAMYFCASSLSRDRESYEQYFGPGTRLTVT.

The V and J genes are TRBV25-1 and TRBJ1-2, with D perhaps matching TRBD1 (6 bases). The V end lost 5 bases, the J end lost 5 bases, and 12 bases lay between the germline ends. The length of the CDR3 is 13 residues. Germline loops: CDR1 MGHDK, CDR2 SYGVNS. The CDR3 protein is CASSPGAAYGYTF. The DNA of the CDR3 is TGTGCCAGCAGTCCGGGGGCCGCTTATGGCTACACCTTC.

V and J are TRBV2 and TRBJ1-2, with 8 bases that match TRBD1. The CDR3 contains 19 residues. V gave up 6 bases and J gave up 8 bases; unmatched junction bases: 26. In germline, CDR1 is SNHLY, CDR2 FYNNEI. The CDR3 here is CASRKLQQGRAGGGYGYTF. CDR3 DNA: TGTGCCAGCAGGAAACTCCAACAGGGTCGGGCAGGGGGCGGTTACGGCTACACCTTC. The full variable domain, with the rest looked up from reference TRBV2 and TRBJ1-2, is EPEVTQTPSHQVTQMGQEVILRCVPISNHLYFYWYRQILGQKVEFLVSFYNNEISEKSEIFDDQFSVERPDGSNFTLKIRSTKLEDSAMYFCASRKLQQGRAGGGYGYTFGSGTRLTVV.

This clone was seen a handful of times. The chain combines TRBV25-1 with TRBJ2-7; the match to TRBD1 covers 10 bases. Germline CDR1 and CDR2: MGHDK and SYGVNS. The CDR3 has 13 amino acids. V was clipped by 7 bases and J by 5 bases; unmatched bases: 5. CDR3 nucleotides: TGTGCCAGCACGACGACAGGGGGCCACGAGCAGTACTTC. Protein sequence: CASTTTGGHEQYF.

This clone was observed a single time. The rearrangement uses TRBV4-2 and TRBJ1-4, with a tentative D call TRBD1 (6 bases). The V and J ends lost 0 bases and 7 bases respectively, with 12 bases between them. This CDR3 comprises 15 residues. From germline, CDR1 is LGHNA and CDR2 YNFKEQ. The CDR3 DNA sequence: TGTGCCAGCAGCCAAGATCAAGGGGGTGTTGAAAAACTGTTTTTT. This gives the protein CASSQDQGGVEKLFF.

V usage is TRBV2 and J usage is TRBJ2-3; perhaps TRBD2 as D (6 bases). Germline CDR1 SNHLY, CDR2 FYNNEI. The CDR3 runs 16 residues. V was shortened by 3 bases and J by 0 bases, with 13 bases between the two germline ends. CDR3 in DNA: TGTGCCAGCAGTGAGGGGACTCGTTCTAGCACAGATACGCAGTATTTT. Protein sequence: CASSEGTRSSTDTQYF. Variable domain in full (rest from reference TRBV2 and TRBJ2-3): EPEVTQTPSHQVTQMGQEVILRCVPISNHLYFYWYRQILGQKVEFLVSFYNNEISEKSEIFDDQFSVERPDGSNFTLKIRSTKLEDSAMYFCASSEGTRSSTDTQYFGPGTRLTVL.